The 5 T cell receptor beta chains below come from one sample, sequenced in a study of blood T cell repertoires in COVID-19 (dated by TCRdb to the early 2020s). Library preparation used the immunoSEQ multiplex PCR assay. Not all clones reach the TCRdb copy of this immuneACCESS table, which keeps in-frame sequences only. Checked studies attribute under half of the gap to unresolved V genes and leave the rest unexplained. This sample holds tens of thousands of clones; more than 70% were observed only once. Over 15% of the sample is taken by the ten largest. The sequencing input was peripheral blood. The source is a woman aged 60-75 years with acute or convalescent COVID-19.

J is TRBJ2-1 and V is TRBV5-4, with 10 bases fitting TRBD2. The germline V gene encodes CDR1 SGHNT and CDR2 YYREEE (reference sequence). After removal of 0 bases from V and 7 bases from J, the junction contained 7 bases not matched to a gene. This CDR3 has 16 residues. Written as DNA, the CDR3 is TGTGCCAGCAGCTTGGCCAAGTCTAGCGGGGGAAATGAGCAGTTCTTC. Protein product: CASSLAKSSGGNEQFF.

The CDR3 DNA follows: TGTGCCAGCAGCGCGGGACAGGGTTTGAGAAACACCATATATTTT. This encodes CASSAGQGLRNTIYF. The chain couples TRBV7-9 to TRBJ1-3; 9 bases align to TRBD1. CDR3 length equals 15 residues. V lost 5 bases, J lost 5 bases, and 7 bases stayed unmatched. Germline V gene lookup returns CDR1 SEHNR and CDR2 FQNEAQ (reference sequence).

This chain links TRBV11-3 with TRBJ1-1; TRBD1 matches at 9 bases. The germline CDR1 and CDR2 sequences are SGHNT and YENEEA. The CDR3 runs to 14 residues. V shed 5 bases, J shed 10 bases, and the junction held 11 bases outside the gene matches. The chain's CDR3 is CASSLNAQGQGAFF. The CDR3 DNA reads as TGTGCCAGCAGCCTAAACGCTCAGGGACAGGGAGCTTTCTTT.

The V call is TRBV7-9, the J call TRBJ2-2; 7 nucleotides line up with TRBD2. CDR1 and CDR2 (germline): SEHNR, FQNEAQ (reference sequence). The trim removed 8 bases at V and 1 base at J, leaving 10 bases unmatched. The CDR3 has 16 amino acids. CDR3 nucleotides: TGTGCCAGCCGAGCCCGGAGCGGGGAGAACACCGGGGAGCTGTTTTTT. This encodes CASRARSGENTGELFF.

The chain joins TRBV5-1 to TRBJ2-7; perhaps TRBD1 as D (5 bases). CDR1 SGHRS and CDR2 YFSETQ come from the germline V gene. V lost 1 base, J lost 3 bases, and 11 bases lay in between. The length of the CDR3 is 14 residues. CDR3 bases: TGCGCCAGCAGCTTGTTAGGGGTGGGCTACGAGCAGTACTTC. This translates into CASSLLGVGYEQYF. The complete variable domain, with remaining parts taken from reference TRBV5-1 and TRBJ2-7, reads KAGVTQTPRYLIKTRGQQVTLSCSPISGHRSVSWYQQTPGQGLQFLFEYFSETQRNKGNFPGRFSGRQFSNSRSEMNVSTLELGDSALYLCASSLLGVGYEQYFGPGTRLTVT.